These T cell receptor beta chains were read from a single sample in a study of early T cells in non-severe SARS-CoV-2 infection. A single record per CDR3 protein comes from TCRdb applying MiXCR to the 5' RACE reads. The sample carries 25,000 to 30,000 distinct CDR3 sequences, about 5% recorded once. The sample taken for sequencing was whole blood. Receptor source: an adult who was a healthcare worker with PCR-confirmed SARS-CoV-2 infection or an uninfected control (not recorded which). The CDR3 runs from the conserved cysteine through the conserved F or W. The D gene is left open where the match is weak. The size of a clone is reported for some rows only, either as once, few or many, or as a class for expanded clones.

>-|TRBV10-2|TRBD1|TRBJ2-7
TGCGCCAGCAGCGCCGGGACAGGGACAGGTATCTACGAGCAGTACTTC
CASSAGTGTGIYEQYF
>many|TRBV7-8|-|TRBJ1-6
TGTGCCAGCAGCTCCCAGACTTGGGATTCACCCCTCCACTTT
CASSSQTWDSPLHF
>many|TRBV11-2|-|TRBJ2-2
TGTGCCAGCAGCTTAAGATGGGTTCCCGGGGAGCTGTTTTTT
CASSLRWVPGELFF
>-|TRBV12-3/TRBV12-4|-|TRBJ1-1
TGTGCCAGCAGTTTCCTTGTAACTGAAGCTTTCTTT
CASSFLVTEAFF
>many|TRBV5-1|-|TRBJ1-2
TGCGCCAGCAGCTTGGACGCAGACTATGGCTACACCTTC
CASSLDADYGYTF
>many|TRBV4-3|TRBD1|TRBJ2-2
TGCGCCAGCAGCCAAGATTACACAGGGGCCGGGAACACCGGGGAGCTGTTTTTT
CASSQDYTGAGNTGELFF
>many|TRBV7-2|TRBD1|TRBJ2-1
TGTGCCAGCAGCTTAGACGGGACAGGGGTTATCTATGAGCAGTTCTTC
CASSLDGTGVIYEQFF
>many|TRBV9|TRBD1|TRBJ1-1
TGTGCCAGCAGCCCCGCCGGGGACAGCGTGTCGAGGGCCGAAGCTTTCTTT
CASSPAGDSVSRAEAFF
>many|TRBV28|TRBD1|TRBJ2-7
TGTGCCAGCAGTGGACAGGACAGGGGGCGCTTATCCGAGCAGTACTTC
CASSGQDRGRLSEQYF
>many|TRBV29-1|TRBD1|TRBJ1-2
TGCAGCGTTGTGATCCGACAGGGCTATGGCTACACCTTC
CSVVIRQGYGYTF
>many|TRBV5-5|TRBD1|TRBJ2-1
TGTGCCAGCAGTAAGGACAGGGGCACCTACAATGAGCAGTTCTTC
CASSKDRGTYNEQFF
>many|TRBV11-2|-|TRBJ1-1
TGTGCCAGCAGCCCGAGAGATAGGATTTTCTTT
CASSPRDRIFF
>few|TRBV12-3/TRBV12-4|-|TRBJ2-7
TGTGCCAGCAGTCTGGCGGGGGAGCAGTACTTC
CASSLAGEQYF
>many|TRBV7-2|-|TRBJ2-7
TGTGCCAGCAGCACCCAGGCACCCTACGAGCAGTACTTC
CASSTQAPYEQYF
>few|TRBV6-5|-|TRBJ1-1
TGTGCCAGCTATAACAGACCAGGCGCTGAAGCTTTCTTT
CASYNRPGAEAFF
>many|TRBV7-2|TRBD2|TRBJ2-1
TGTGCCAGCAGCTTCTCCAGCGGGAGCTACAATGAGCAGTTCTTC
CASSFSSGSYNEQFF
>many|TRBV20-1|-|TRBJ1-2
TGCAGTGCTAGAGATTATTCCGGGGGTAACTATGGCTACACCTTC
CSARDYSGGNYGYTF
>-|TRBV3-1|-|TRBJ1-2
TGTGCCAGCAGCCAAAGAACAGCATCCTATGGCTACACCTTC
CASSQRTASYGYTF
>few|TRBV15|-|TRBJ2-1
TGTGCCACCAGCAGAGATTATTATGAGCAGTTCTTC
CATSRDYYEQFF
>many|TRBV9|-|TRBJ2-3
TGTGCCAGCAGCGTAGGGGAACTCGGGGGCACAGATACGCAGTATTTT
CASSVGELGGTDTQYF
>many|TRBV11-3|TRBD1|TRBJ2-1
TGTGCCAGCAGCCCAGGGACAGGGAAATGGAATGAGCAGTTCTTC
CASSPGTGKWNEQFF
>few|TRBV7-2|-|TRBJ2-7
TGTGCCAGCAGCTTAATCGCCTACGAGCAGTACTTC
CASSLIAYEQYF
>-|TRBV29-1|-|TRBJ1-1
TGCAGCACCCGAAGGGGTAACACTGAAGCTTTCTTT
CSTRRGNTEAFF
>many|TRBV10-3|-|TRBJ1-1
TGTGCCATCAGTGAGTCTTGGCTGAACACTGAAGCTTTCTTT
CAISESWLNTEAFF
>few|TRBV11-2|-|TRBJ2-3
TGTGCCAGCAGCCCCCGGGGGGCCGACACAGATACGCAGTATTTT
CASSPRGADTDTQYF
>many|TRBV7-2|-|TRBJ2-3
TGTGCCAGCAGCTTAAGATCGGATACGCAGTATTTT
CASSLRSDTQYF
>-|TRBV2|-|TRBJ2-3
TGTGCCAGCAGCAGGGAGTTGCCAGATACGCAGTATTTT
CASSRELPDTQYF
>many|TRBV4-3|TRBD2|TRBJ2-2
TGCGCCAGCAGCCAAGATGGAGGGAGGGACACCGGGGAGCTGTTTTTT
CASSQDGGRDTGELFF
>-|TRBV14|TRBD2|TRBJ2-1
TGTGCCAGCAGCTCTACTAGCGGGTTAGGCAATGAGCAGTTCTTC
CASSSTSGLGNEQFF
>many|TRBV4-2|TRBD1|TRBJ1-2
TGTGCCAGCAGCCTGAGGACAGGGGGGGATGGCTACACCTTC
CASSLRTGGDGYTF
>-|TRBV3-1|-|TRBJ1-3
TGTGCCAGCAGCCAAGGTCGCGCAGGGCGCTCTGGAAACACCATATATTTT
CASSQGRAGRSGNTIYF
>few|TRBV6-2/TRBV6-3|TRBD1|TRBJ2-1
TGTGCCAGCAGTTACAGCGACAGGGTTAATGAGCAGTTCTTC
CASSYSDRVNEQFF
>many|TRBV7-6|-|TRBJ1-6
TGTGCCAGCAGCTTAGCTCATAATACGCTCCACTTT
CASSLAHNTLHF
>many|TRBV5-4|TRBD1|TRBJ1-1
TGTGCCAGCAGCTCTGGACAGGCTCTTCTAAGGAACACTGAAGCTTTCTTT
CASSSGQALLRNTEAFF
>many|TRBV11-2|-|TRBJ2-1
TGTGCCAGCACCGAGGGGTATGAGCAGTTCTTC
CASTEGYEQFF
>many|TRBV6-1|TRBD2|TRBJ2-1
TGTGCCAGCAGTGTACTAGCGGGAGTGAATGAGCAGTTCTTC
CASSVLAGVNEQFF
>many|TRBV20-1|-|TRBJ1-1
TGCAGTGCTAGATCGGGACAAACCTACACTGAAGCTTTCTTT
CSARSGQTYTEAFF
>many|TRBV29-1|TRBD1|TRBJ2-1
TGCAGCACGGGACAGGGAGTCGGCAATGAGCAGTTCTTC
CSTGQGVGNEQFF
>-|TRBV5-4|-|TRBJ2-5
TGTGCCAGCACCCCCCGGGACCAAGAGACCCAGTACTTC
CASTPRDQETQYF
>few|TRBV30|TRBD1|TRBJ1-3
TGTGCCTGGAGTGGAGGGACAGCCGGAAACACCATATATTTT
CAWSGGTAGNTIYF
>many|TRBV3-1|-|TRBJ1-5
TGTGCCAGCAGCCAAGAATTCCTTGTCAGGGTTAGGGATAGCAATCAGCCCCAGCATTTT
CASSQEFLVRVRDSNQPQHF
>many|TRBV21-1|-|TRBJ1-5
TGTGCCAGGGGACCACTTTCTTCTCAGCCCCAGCATTTT
CARGPLSSQPQHF
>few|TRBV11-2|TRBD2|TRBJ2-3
TGTGCCAGCAGCTCGACTAGCGCGTCCACAGATACGCAGTATTTT
CASSSTSASTDTQYF
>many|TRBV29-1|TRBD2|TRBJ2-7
TGCAGCGTTCAAAGCGGGAGCTACGAGCAGTACTTC
CSVQSGSYEQYF
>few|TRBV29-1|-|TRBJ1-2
TGCAGCGTTGGCGGCTACACCTTC
CSVGGYTF
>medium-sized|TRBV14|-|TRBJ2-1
TGTGCCAGCAGCCAGGCAATCGATGAGCAGTTCTTC
CASSQAIDEQFF
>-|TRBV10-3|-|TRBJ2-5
TGTGCCATCAGTGAGTCTCAGGGTGCCGAGACCCAGTACTTC
CAISESQGAETQYF
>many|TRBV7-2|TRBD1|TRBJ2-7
TGTGCCAGCAGCTCCAGCCAGGGGGCCTACGAGCAGTACTTC
CASSSSQGAYEQYF
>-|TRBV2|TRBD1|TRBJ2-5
TGTGCCAGCAGTCGGGACAGGGGGCGAGAGACCCAGTACTTC
CASSRDRGRETQYF
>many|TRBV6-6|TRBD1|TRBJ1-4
TGTGCCAGCACTCGAGGGGGCACTAATGAAAAACTGTTTTTT
CASTRGGTNEKLFF
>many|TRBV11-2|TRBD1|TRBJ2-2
TGTGCCAGCAGCTTAAACAGGGGGCGAAGCACCGGGGAGCTGTTTTTT
CASSLNRGRSTGELFF
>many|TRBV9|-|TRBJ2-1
TGTGCCAGCAGCCCCTCTACTGCTCTCAATGAGCAGTTCTTC
CASSPSTALNEQFF
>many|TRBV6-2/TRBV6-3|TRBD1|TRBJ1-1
TGTGCCAGCAGGAAAGACAGGGCTCTTGCCACTGAAGCTTTCTTT
CASRKDRALATEAFF
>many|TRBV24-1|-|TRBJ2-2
TGTGCCACCAGTCAGGGGTCGTCGAACACCGGGGAGCTGTTTTTT
CATSQGSSNTGELFF
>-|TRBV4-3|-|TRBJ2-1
TGCGCCAGCAGCCAAGACAGGTCTCCTCACAATGAGCAGTTCTTC
CASSQDRSPHNEQFF
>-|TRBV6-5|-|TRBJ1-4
TGTGCCAGCAGTTGGGGGCCCAATGAAAAACTGTTTTTT
CASSWGPNEKLFF
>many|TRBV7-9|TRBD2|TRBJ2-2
TGTGCCAGCAGCTTGGGACTAGCGGGATACACCGGGGAGCTGTTTTTT
CASSLGLAGYTGELFF
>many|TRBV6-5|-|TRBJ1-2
TGTGCCAGCACCATGGAGGGCTATCGCTACACCTTC
CASTMEGYRYTF
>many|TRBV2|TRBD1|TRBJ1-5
TGTGCCAGCAGAGGACAGGGAGATCAGCCCCAGCATTTT
CASRGQGDQPQHF